This TCR beta chain originates from a study of OX40 agonist ivuxolimab in advanced cancers. About the study: With ivuxolimab, an agonistic anti-OX40 (CD134) antibody, patients were treated.

Repertoires were generated with immunoSEQ multiplex PCR, while TCRdb's copy carries only in-frame clones and drops some. Among roughly 56,000 clones listed, about 85% were seen once. The receptor's source is an adult with an advanced solid tumor such as melanoma, head and neck, liver or kidney cancer. The material sequenced was CD4+ or CD8+ T cells sorted from blood, taken in a trial of the OX40 agonist ivuxolimab.

In DNA, the CDR3 is TGTGCCAGCAGCTCGACAGGGGCCAGCTCCTACGAGCAGTACTTC. Translated: CASSSTGASSYEQYF. This sequence joins TRBV11-1 and TRBJ2-7; 8 bases align to TRBD1. The germline V gene has CDR1 SGHAT and CDR2 FQDESV (reference sequence). The CDR3 consists of 15 residues. The trim removed 4 bases at V and 0 bases at J, leaving 5 bases unmatched.